The sequence of this TCR beta chain was determined in a study of cytomegalovirus exposure and HLA in healthy donors. Study-level background: From about 179 million T cells, an earlier analysis saw approximately 110 million unique TCR beta sequences.

Germline CDR1 SGHNT, CDR2 YYREEE (reference sequence). The CDR3 loop spans 13 amino acids. Trimming at V came to 3 bases and at J to 6 bases, leaving 1 base not matched to a gene. The PCR had 60 Vbeta and 13 Jbeta primers. Clones were sequenced by immunoSEQ multiplex PCR, and TCRdb holds only the in-frame ones, with some missing. This table holds about 150,000 clones, roughly 80% found once. Material: PBMCs. The genes are TRBV5-4 and TRBJ1-5, with 9 bases matching TRBD1. The TCR was taken from a woman in her 40s in good health and CMV-seronegative. CDR3 loop: CASSSDRGQPQHF. In nucleotides, the CDR3 is TGTGCCAGCAGCTCGGACAGGGGTCAGCCCCAGCATTTT.